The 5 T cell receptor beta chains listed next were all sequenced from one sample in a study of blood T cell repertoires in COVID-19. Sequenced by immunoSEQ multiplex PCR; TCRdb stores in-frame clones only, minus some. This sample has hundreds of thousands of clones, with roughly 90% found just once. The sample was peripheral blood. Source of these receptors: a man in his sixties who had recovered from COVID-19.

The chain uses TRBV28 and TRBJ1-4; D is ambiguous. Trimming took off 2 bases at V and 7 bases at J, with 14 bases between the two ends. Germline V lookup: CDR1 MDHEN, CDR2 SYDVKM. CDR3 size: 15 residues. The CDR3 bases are TGTGCCAGCAGTTTAATCATCTCGATGAGTGAAAAACTGTTTTTT. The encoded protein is CASSLIISMSEKLFF.

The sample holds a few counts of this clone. This chain's CDR3 is CASSSNGYGYTF. CDR3 sequence (DNA): TGTGCCAGCAGCTCAAACGGCTATGGCTACACCTTC. V and J are TRBV3-1 (or the pseudogene TRBV3-2) and TRBJ1-2; D is unclear. V was cut by 5 bases and J by 4 bases, with 8 bases left in between. The CDR3 is made up of 12 amino acids. Germline V gene lookup returns CDR1 LGHDT and CDR2 YNNKEL (reference sequence).

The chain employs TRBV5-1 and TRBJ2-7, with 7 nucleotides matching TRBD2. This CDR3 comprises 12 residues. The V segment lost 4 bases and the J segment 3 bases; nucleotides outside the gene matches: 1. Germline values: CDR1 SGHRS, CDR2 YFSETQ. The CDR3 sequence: CASSGRVYEQYF. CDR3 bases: TGCGCCAGCAGCGGGAGGGTCTACGAGCAGTACTTC.

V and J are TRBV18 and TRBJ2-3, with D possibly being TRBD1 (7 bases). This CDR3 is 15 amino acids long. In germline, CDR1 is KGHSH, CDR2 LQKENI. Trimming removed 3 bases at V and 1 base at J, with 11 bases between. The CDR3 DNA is TGTGCCAGCTCACCGGGCAGGGGGGGCACAGATACGCAGTATTTT. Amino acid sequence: CASSPGRGGTDTQYF.

The CDR3 sequence: CASRLTGQNYGYTF. As DNA, the CDR3 is TGTGCCAGTAGACTGACAGGCCAAAACTATGGCTACACCTTC. V usage is TRBV19 and J usage is TRBJ1-2, with a possible D match to TRBD1 (6 bases). CDR1 LNHDA and CDR2 SQIVND come from the germline V gene (reference sequence). V dropped 6 bases and J dropped 2 bases, with 13 bases sitting between them. There are 14 residues in the CDR3.